The entry that follows covers one TCR beta chain sequence. It has no known antigen specificity. Base-call qualities are not available, and no considerably larger clone is one nucleotide away. Clipping removes 5 bases from V and 5 bases from J, with 11 as the unmatched junction base count. The CDR3 measures 17 amino acids from cysteine to phenylalanine. The sequence is cut down to CDR3 DNA, 51 bases in frame from base 1. CDR1 and CDR2, per the germline V gene, are SNHLY and FYNNEI. The data originate from a study of blood T cell repertoires in COVID-19 (dated by TCRdb to 2020 to 2022). Turning to the overall study: Collaborator samples came from the United States, Italy and Spain and covered acute and convalescent phases of COVID-19. The material from the prospective study consisted of cDNA or gDNA derived from T cells, B-cell-depleted T cells, or PBMCs. A de-identified subject ID, COVID-19 status, age in years and sex were almost always included in the sample metadata. Subjects who had been exposed to COVID-19, were actively infected with it, or had recovered from it provided the deeply sampled blood TCRbeta repertoires that made up the dataset. Where available, HLA class I and class II types were obtained from metadata supplied by the sample provider rather than from assay-based typing. A freely available public database, intended as a resource for researchers studying the immune response to SARS-CoV-2, is where the repertoires were released. The samples were drawn from the first 160 participants of the ongoing ImmuneRACE study and from some 1,300 subjects provided by 6 global collaborators.

Overall study results and their limits: The quantity of clinical and demographic metadata differed by source and by participant and was supplied without curation.

Participants in the prospective study were enrolled through a virtual design, were aged roughly 18 to 90 years, and lived in fewer than 30 United States geographic areas. In the prospective study, cohorts were assigned on the basis of participant-reported clinical history obtained from a screening survey and a study questionnaire. For ImmuneRACE Cohort 3, a participant was defined as recovered based on two consecutive negative NP/OP PCR tests, clearance by a healthcare professional, or resolution of symptoms. In the prospective study, whole blood, serum and a nasopharyngeal or oropharyngeal swab were collected from each participant by mobile phlebotomists. Participants in the prospective study had the option to provide additional blood draws and questionnaires over an approximately 2-month period. Before DNA extraction, blood samples from the prospective study were shipped at room temperature or frozen.

TCRbeta CDR3 regions were amplified from genomic DNA by means of the immunoSEQ Assay, a bias-controlled multiplex PCR. The paper's processing steps were these. Within the assay, amplification of reference gene primers was used to estimate how many nucleated cells each sample contained. To quantify the absolute abundance of each unique TCRbeta CDR3 rearrangement, sequence reads were collapsed and filtered. For each sample, productive Simpson clonality was calculated by taking the square root of Simpson's diversity index across productive rearrangements. This immuneACCESS table, as held by TCRdb, lists in-frame sequences with V and J called but not all clones. Of the missing ones, under half trace to an unresolved V gene in checked studies; the others have no known cause. D and trimming were read from the DNA, whereas the V and J calls and clone size are those reported in that table. The table for this sample lists 250,000 to 300,000 clones; around 90% of them were counted only once. The ten largest clones take up 1.7% of the sample.

The sequence links TRBV2 to TRBJ2-3, with 12 bases aligning to TRBD2. The sequence was collected from a woman between 35 and 50 years old who had recovered from COVID-19. The sequenced sample was PBMCs or T cells enriched from blood (not recorded which). The bases read TGTGCCAGCAGTTTGCTAGCGGGGGGGCTACCGGGAGATACGCAGTATTTT. It is translated as CASSLLAGGLPGDTQYF.